The T cell receptor beta chain under discussion was sequenced for a study of T-cell memory formation after mild COVID-19. The germline gives CDR1 SQVTM, CDR2 ANQGSEA. The CDR3 spans 16 residues. With 1 base clipped from V and 1 base from J, the junction kept 8 bases outside the gene matches. Sample barcodes and UMIs were carried by the TCR alpha and TCR beta cDNA libraries that 5'RACE generated with constant-segment primers. TCRdb itself ran the 5' RACE reads through MiXCR, one entry per CDR3 protein. The sample lists roughly 80,000 distinct CDR3 sequences, over 11% occurring once. This chain joins TRBV29-1 and TRBJ2-5; TRBD2 matches at 8 bases. The sequencing sample was made of PBMCs or a T cell subset sorted from them (not recorded which). The receptor was isolated from an adult woman who had mild COVID-19 (a few samples of this study predate the infection). Cell type and time point are not known. This chain's CDR3 is CSVEGRRGATQETQYF. The CDR3 nucleotides are TGCAGCGTTGAAGGACGGCGGGGGGCTACCCAAGAGACCCAGTACTTC.